The 9 T cell receptor beta chains below come from one sample, sequenced in a study of blood T cell repertoires in COVID-19. Here immunoSEQ multiplex PCR was the method, and the copy in TCRdb shows in-frame clones only, minus some. The sample lists about 150,000 clones; around 80% were seen once. Sequencing input: peripheral blood. These receptors all come from a woman aged 45 to 65 in a cohort sampled during active or convalescent COVID-19.

The chain combines TRBV7-2 with TRBJ1-2; TRBD1 matches 12 bases. Germline V gene lookup returns CDR1 SGHTA and CDR2 FQGNSA. J gave up 7 bases and V 6 bases, and 3 bases lay outside the gene matches. The length of the CDR3 is 13 residues. CDR3 in amino acids: CASRGQGAPGYTF. The CDR3 DNA reads TGTGCCAGCAGGGGACAGGGGGCGCCTGGCTACACCTTC.

The chain uses TRBV18 and TRBJ2-7, with D possibly being TRBD2 (5 bases). V was cut by 3 bases and J by 2 bases, with 11 bases left in between. The CDR3 runs 14 residues. Germline V gene data show CDR1 as KGHSH and CDR2 as LQKENI. The CDR3 bases are TGTGCCAGCTCACCCGGACTCACCACCTACGAGCAGTACTTC. Amino acid sequence: CASSPGLTTYEQYF.

The chain is built from TRBV12-5 and TRBJ1-3; 12 positions agree with TRBD1. The trim removed 5 bases at V and 8 bases at J, leaving 10 bases unmatched. Germline V gives CDR1 LGHNT, CDR2 FRNRAP. The CDR3 has 16 residues. This CDR3 is CASGAGTGGGLDTIYF. In DNA form, the CDR3 reads TGTGCTAGTGGTGCCGGGACAGGGGGCGGTTTGGACACCATATATTTT.

The V gene is TRBV6-2 or TRBV6-3, the J gene TRBJ1-1; tentatively, D is TRBD1 (6 bases). The CDR3 has 13 amino acids. V shed 2 bases and J shed 5 bases, with 9 bases lying between them. Germline values: CDR1 MNHEY, CDR2 SVGEGT. CDR3 sequence reads: CASSYRGITEAFF. In DNA form, the CDR3 reads TGTGCCAGCAGTTACAGGGGGATTACTGAAGCTTTCTTT.

This clone was detected only a few times. The V and J genes are TRBV19 and TRBJ2-7; the D gene is possibly TRBD2 (6 bases). Germline V gene sequence: CDR1 LNHDA, CDR2 SQIVND (reference sequence). The CDR3 is 15 residues long. Trimming removed 6 bases from V and 0 bases from J, with 15 bases in between. The CDR3 region has the DNA TGTGCCAGTAGCCGCCGGGACTCTAACTCCTACGAGCAGTACTTC. Protein sequence: CASSRRDSNSYEQYF.

The CDR3 loop is CASGLVGYSGETQYF. In DNA, the CDR3 is TGTGCTAGTGGTTTGGTAGGATACAGTGGTGAGACCCAGTACTTC. The genes are TRBV12-5 and TRBJ2-5; D uncertain. Trimming cost V 0 bases and J 5 bases, with 13 bases left between them. This CDR3 contains 15 residues. Germline CDR1 LGHNT, CDR2 FRNRAP. Using reference TRBV12-5 and TRBJ2-5 for the parts outside the CDR3, the full variable domain is DARVTQTPRHKVTEMGQEVTMRCQPILGHNTVFWYRQTMMQGLELLAYFRNRAPLDDSGMPKDRFSAEMPDATLATLKIQPSEPRDSAVYFCASGLVGYSGETQYFGPGTRLLVL.

The table lists this clone with a few counts. The V gene is TRBV10-3, the J gene TRBJ1-3; the match to TRBD1 covers 7 bases. Trimming cost V 2 bases and J 4 bases; bases outside gene matches: 5. The CDR3 spans 15 residues. The germline V gene encodes CDR1 ENHRY and CDR2 SYGVKD. The CDR3 DNA sequence: TGTGCCATCAGTGAGGGACAGGCTGCCGGAAACACCATATATTTT. Translating it yields CAISEGQAAGNTIYF.

This clone appeared a few times. The chain employs TRBV4-1 and TRBJ1-6; TRBD1 aligns across 9 bases. The CDR3 runs 17 residues. V was pared by 1 base and J by 6 bases, with 7 bases of the junction left unmatched. The V gene's germline CDR1 is MGHRA and CDR2 YSYEKL. Written as DNA, the CDR3 is TGCGCCAGCAGCCAAGCCTCGGGACAGGGAGGTAATTCACCCCTCCACTTT. It codes for CASSQASGQGGNSPLHF.

V is TRBV7-8 and J is TRBJ2-7; 7 bases line up with TRBD1. CDR3 length equals 13 residues. Per germline, CDR1 SGHVS and CDR2 FQNEAQ. The V gene end was trimmed by 5 bases and the J gene end by 0 bases; junction bases not matched to a gene: 1. The CDR3: CASSRDSSYEQYF. In DNA, the CDR3 is TGTGCCAGCAGCAGGGACAGCTCCTACGAGCAGTACTTC.